One sample yielded the 18 T cell receptor beta chains listed below, sequenced in a study of immune heterogeneity within non-small cell lung tumors. It was with 32 V and 13 J primers that multiplex PCR amplified TCR beta CDR3. MiXCR was run by TCRdb on the multiplex PCR reads, yielding one entry per CDR3 protein. This table holds 15,000 to 20,000 distinct CDR3 sequences, approximately 30% found once. As template, the study used bulk tumor genomic DNA at 550 to 700 ng per sample. Spaced far apart, several biopsies were taken from each primary tumor during surgery. These patients got curative surgery after being newly diagnosed with untreated non-small cell lung cancer. Sequencing input: lung tumor tissue. These receptors were obtained from a man aged 40-50 years with non-small cell lung cancer.

As concerns this clonotype: A much larger clone lies one base from this, so it may be a read error. This chain uses TRBV28 with TRBJ1-6, with D perhaps matching TRBD1 (6 bases). CDR1 and CDR2 (germline): MDHEN, SYDVKM. V was trimmed by 5 bases and J by 7 bases, leaving 9 bases between them. The CDR3 extends over 13 amino acids. The CDR3 DNA reads TGTGCCAGCAGTATGGACAGAAATTCACCCCTCCACTTT. Amino acid sequence: CASSMDRNSPLHF.

J is TRBJ2-2 and V is TRBV7-3, with no clear D. Trimming left V 3 bases short and J 1 base short, with 6 bases between. CDR1 SGHTA and CDR2 FQGTGA come from the germline V gene. This CDR3 has 14 residues. In nucleotides, the CDR3 is TGTGCCAGCAGCTTGGAAGGGAACACCGGGGAGCTGTTTTTT. Protein sequence: CASSLEGNTGELFF.

Of note for this clonotype: The junction departs from the called germline gene at one end, perhaps through a read error. The chain couples TRBV5-4 to TRBJ1-2; D not certain. This CDR3 has 14 amino acids. CDR1 is SGHNT and CDR2 is YYREEE in the germline V gene (reference sequence). The CDR3 region has the DNA TGTGCCAGCAGCGGCACACCCGGAGGGCATGGCCACACCTTC. Translation gives CASSGTPGGHGHTF.

Turning to this clonotype: A much larger clone is a single base away; this may be a read error. The V and J genes are TRBV12-3 or TRBV12-4 and TRBJ1-2; tentative D call: TRBD1 (6 bases). The CDR3 is 15 residues long. V shed 3 bases and J shed 6 bases, with 17 bases lying between them. The CDR3 region has the DNA TGTGCCAGCAGTTTCAGACAGGAGGTGGACGATGGCTACACCTTC. Amino acid sequence: CASSFRQEVDDGYTF.

In this sample, this clonotype turned up many times. The chain recombines TRBV10-3 with TRBJ2-3, with D perhaps TRBD1 or TRBD2 (5 bases each). V dropped 0 bases and J dropped 5 bases, with 18 bases sitting between them. The CDR3 is 17 residues long. Germline CDR1 and CDR2: ENHRY and SYGVKD. Here the CDR3 reads CAISESLSRGAGDTQYF. The CDR3 DNA sequence: TGTGCCATCAGTGAGTCCCTGTCGCGAGGGGCGGGAGATACGCAGTATTTT.

The chain has TRBV6-2 or TRBV6-3 and TRBJ1-1; weak D call: TRBD1 (5 bases). Looked up from germline, CDR1 is MNHEY and CDR2 is SVGEGT. CDR3 size: 16 residues. V was clipped by 7 bases and J by 4 bases, with 22 bases between them. The CDR3 reads CASNSLWGEESTEAFF. The CDR3 DNA sequence: TGTGCCAGCAACTCGCTCTGGGGGGAAGAGAGCACTGAAGCTTTCTTT.

By sample share, this clonotype is medium-sized. The chain joins TRBV2 to TRBJ1-1; D ambiguous. Deletions cut 7 bases from V and 4 bases from J, with 13 bases between. CDR1 is SNHLY and CDR2 is FYNNEI in the germline V gene. The CDR3 is 13 residues long. Here the CDR3 DNA reads TGTGCCAGCATGGGTGGGTTCCCCACTGAAGCTTTCTTT. Encoded protein: CASMGGFPTEAFF.

The V call is TRBV7-3, the J call TRBJ2-6; no reliable D call. CDR3 length equals 13 residues. Trimming cost V 5 bases and J 3 bases, with 5 bases left between them. Per germline, CDR1 SGHTA and CDR2 FQGTGA. The CDR3, as DNA: TGTGCCAGCAGCCTGGATGGGGCCAACGTCCTGACTTTC. It codes for CASSLDGANVLTF.

This clonotype was seen only a few times. The V gene is TRBV7-3, the J gene TRBJ2-1, with 7 bases that match TRBD2. The CDR3 has 15 amino acids. With V trimmed by 5 bases and J by 6 bases, 10 bases remained unmatched. Per the germline V gene, CDR1 is SGHTA and CDR2 is FQGTGA. The CDR3 sequence: CASSPTSNDPNEQFF. In nucleotides, the CDR3 is TGTGCCAGCAGCCCGACTAGCAACGACCCCAATGAGCAGTTCTTC.

Ten or more counts support this clonotype. This chain links TRBV3-1 with TRBJ1-2, with D perhaps matching TRBD1 (5 bases). Between the trimmed V and J ends, which lost 0 bases and 7 bases, there was a span of 18 bases. The length of the CDR3 is 16 residues. CDR1 and CDR2 from the germline V gene are LGHDT and YNNKEL (reference sequence). CDR3 DNA: TGTGCCAGCAGCCAAGATATTGTGGGGGGTTCGTCTGGCTACACCTTC. It encodes CASSQDIVGGSSGYTF.

The CDR3 DNA follows: TGCGCCAGCAGCCTCGGACAGATGGATCAGCCCCAGCATTTT. Its translation: CASSLGQMDQPQHF. The chain is built from TRBV4-1 and TRBJ1-5, with D tentatively TRBD1 (6 bases). Trimming took off 4 bases at V and 5 bases at J, with 12 bases between the two ends. The CDR3 runs to 14 residues. Looked up from germline, CDR1 is MGHRA and CDR2 is YSYEKL.

The rearrangement joins TRBV11-3 to TRBJ2-2, with TRBD2 matching 7 bases. This CDR3 comprises 14 residues. The germline gives CDR1 SGHNT, CDR2 YENEEA. Unmatched junction bases numbered 5, after V lost 4 bases and J lost 6 bases. The DNA of the CDR3 is TGTGCCAGCAGCTACGGGACTACCCCCGGGGAGCTGTTTTTT. Its translation is CASSYGTTPGELFF. Looking up the rest from reference TRBV11-3 and TRBJ2-2 gives the full variable domain: EAGVVQSPRYKIIEKKQPVAFWCNPISGHNTLYWYLQNLGQGPELLIRYENEEAVDDSQLPKDRFSAERLKGVDSTLKIQPAELGDSAVYLCASSYGTTPGELFFGEGSRLTVL.

This clonotype is classed as medium-sized. The genes are TRBV19 and TRBJ1-1; tentatively, D is TRBD1 (5 bases). Germline V gene data show CDR1 as LNHDA and CDR2 as SQIVND (reference sequence). Trimming left V 11 bases short and J 0 bases short, with 16 bases between. CDR3 length equals 14 residues. This CDR3 reads CAAWGWHMNTEAFF. Here the CDR3 DNA reads TGTGCCGCTTGGGGCTGGCACATGAACACTGAAGCTTTCTTT.

This clonotype was detected ten times or more. One end of the junction does not line up with germline, which may come from a read error. The chain is built from TRBV6-1 and TRBJ1-2; 8 nucleotides line up with TRBD1. Germline V gene lookup returns CDR1 MNHNS and CDR2 SASEGT. The CDR3 runs to 15 residues. CDR3 loop: CASSEAGQAMYGYTF. CDR3 bases: TGTGCCAGCAGCGAAGCGGGACAGGCCATGTATGGCTACACCTTC.

This chain joins TRBV5-1 and TRBJ1-4; the D gene is possibly TRBD1 (6 bases). V lost 7 bases and J lost 8, with 15 bases in between. The length of the CDR3 is 13 residues. From germline, CDR1 is SGHRS and CDR2 YFSETQ. This CDR3 reads CASLRTADEKLFF. In DNA, the CDR3 is TGCGCCAGCCTTCGGACAGCGGACGAAAAACTGTTTTTT.

With respect to this clonotype: A clone one base away is much larger, so this may be a read error. V is TRBV12-5 and J is TRBJ1-5; no clear D gene. The CDR3 is 13 amino acids. Germline CDR1 and CDR2: LGHNT and FRNRAP. CDR3 sequence (DNA): TGTGCTAGTGGTTTGGAAGAAAATCAGCTCCAGCATTTT. This translates into CASGLEENQLQHF.

This clonotype was recorded at least ten times. V is TRBV20-1 and J is TRBJ2-7; D uncertain. Per germline, CDR1 DFQATT and CDR2 SNEGSKA (reference sequence). This CDR3 has 14 amino acids. Deletions cut 0 bases from V and 6 bases from J, with 15 bases between. CDR3 coding DNA: TGCAGTGCTAGAGAACCAGAGCAAACGGGCGAGCAGTACTTC. Translated, it gives CSAREPEQTGEQYF.

This clonotype appeared a few times. The CDR3 sequence is CASSRDRGNTEAFF. In DNA form, the CDR3 reads TGTGCCAGCAGTCGCGACAGGGGGAACACTGAAGCTTTCTTT. The gene calls are TRBV27 and TRBJ1-1; 8 bases map to TRBD1. Germline trimming cut 5 bases from V and 1 base from J; bases unmatched to any gene: 3. Germline CDR1 is MNHEY and CDR2 is SMNVEV (reference sequence). The CDR3 consists of 14 residues.